What follows are 27 T cell receptor beta chains derived from one specimen sequenced in a study of blood T cell repertoires in COVID-19. Some clones are missing from TCRdb's copy, which holds only in-frame ones; the method was immunoSEQ multiplex PCR. This table has roughly 200,000 clones, 86% appearing once. The material sequenced was PBMCs or T cells enriched from blood (not recorded which). These receptors all come from a woman under 40 who had been exposed to COVID-19.

The rearrangement links TRBV5-8 to TRBJ1-4; D is ambiguous. The CDR3 is made up of 13 amino acids. Germline V gives CDR1 SGHTS, CDR2 YDEGEE. V dropped 3 bases and J dropped 5 bases, with 8 bases sitting between them. The CDR3 protein is CASSSGLNEKLFF. The CDR3 nucleotides are TGTGCCAGCAGCTCGGGTCTCAATGAAAAACTGTTTTTT. The whole variable domain, remainder taken from reference TRBV5-8 and TRBJ1-4, is EAGVTQSPTHLIKTRGQQATLRCSPISGHTSVYWYQQALGLGLQFLLWYDEGEERNRGNFPPRFSGRQFPNYSSELNVNALELEDSALYLCASSSGLNEKLFFGSGTQLSVL.

The chain uses TRBV7-9 and TRBJ2-7, with 8 bases that match TRBD1. The CDR3 totals 16 residues. Losses at the gene ends were 7 bases for V and 0 bases for J; bases not matched to a gene: 11. Germline CDR1 SEHNR, CDR2 FQNEAQ (reference sequence). CDR3 nucleotides: TGTGCCAGCACCTGGGGACAGGTTTGCCTCTCCTACGAGCAGTACTTC. This codes for CASTWGQVCLSYEQYF.

The chain is built from TRBV19 and TRBJ2-5; no clear D gene. Trimming pared 5 bases from V and 4 bases from J, leaving 8 bases between. From germline, CDR1 is LNHDA and CDR2 SQIVND (reference sequence). The CDR3 covers 12 residues. CDR3 region: CASSFLGETQYF. The CDR3 nucleotides are TGTGCCAGTAGTTTCCTAGGAGAGACCCAGTACTTC. Together with reference TRBV19 and TRBJ2-5, the CDR3 gives the full variable domain: DGGITQSPKYLFRKEGQNVTLSCEQNLNHDAMYWYRQDPGQGLRLIYYSQIVNDFQKGDIAEGYSVSREKKESFPLTVTSAQKNPTAFYLCASSFLGETQYFGPGTRLLVL.

The table lists this clone with a count of one. The V gene is TRBV15, the J gene TRBJ1-3; D is uncertain. Germline V lookup: CDR1 LNHNV, CDR2 YYDKDF (reference sequence). The CDR3 has 16 amino acids. The V end was cut by 0 bases, the J end by 4 bases, with 13 bases between. The CDR3 spells CATSREMGGSGNTIYF. DNA for the CDR3: TGTGCCACCAGCAGAGAGATGGGAGGGTCCGGAAACACCATATATTTT.

The chain combines TRBV3-1 (or the pseudogene TRBV3-2) with TRBJ1-1; D remains unclear. The length of the CDR3 is 13 residues. The germline V and J ends were trimmed by 1 base and 7 bases, with 10 bases remaining between them. Germline CDR1 LGHDT, CDR2 YNNKEL (reference sequence). The chain's CDR3 is CASSQVLPREAFF. CDR3 sequence (DNA): TGTGCCAGCAGCCAAGTGCTACCCCGTGAAGCTTTCTTT.

The J gene is TRBJ1-3, the V gene TRBV18; tentative D call: TRBD1 (5 bases). Trimming took 0 bases from V and 11 from J, leaving 14 bases between them. Per germline, CDR1 KGHSH and CDR2 LQKENI. This CDR3 has 14 amino acids. The CDR3 nucleotides read TGTGCCAGCTCACCACCGCGGGACTCGGAGGCCATATATTTT. Protein sequence: CASSPPRDSEAIYF.

The J gene is TRBJ2-7, the V gene TRBV9; TRBD1 agrees at 9 bases. Looked up from germline, CDR1 is SGDLS and CDR2 is YYNGEE. The length of the CDR3 is 14 residues. With V trimmed by 3 bases and J by 3 bases, 4 bases remained unmatched. The CDR3 sequence is CASSGGQGGYEQYF. For the CDR3, the DNA is TGTGCCAGCAGCGGGGGACAGGGTGGCTACGAGCAGTACTTC. Full variable domain (rest looked up from reference TRBV9 and TRBJ2-7): DSGVTQTPKHLITATGQRVTLRCSPRSGDLSVYWYQQSLDQGLQFLIQYYNGEERAKGNILERFSAQQFPDLHSELNLSSLELGDSALYFCASSGGQGGYEQYFGPGTRLTVT.

This clone appeared once. This sequence joins TRBV11-2 and TRBJ2-2; D not resolved. Per germline, CDR1 SGHAT and CDR2 FQNNGV. V was cut by 3 bases and J by 1 base, with 6 bases left in between. This CDR3 is built from 14 residues. CDR3 sequence: CASSFRQNTGELFF. CDR3 sequence (DNA): TGTGCCAGCAGCTTCAGACAGAACACCGGGGAGCTGTTTTTT.

The chain's CDR3 is CASSISGRDTGELFF. CDR3 coding DNA: TGTGCCAGTAGTATAAGCGGGCGGGACACCGGGGAGCTGTTTTTT. The chain carries TRBV19 and TRBJ2-2; perhaps TRBD2 as D (6 bases). From germline, CDR1 is LNHDA and CDR2 SQIVND (reference sequence). Trimming removed 2 bases from V and 3 bases from J, with 10 bases in between. This CDR3 contains 15 residues.

V usage is TRBV19 and J usage is TRBJ2-3; 8 nucleotides match TRBD2. This CDR3 has 15 residues. V lost 3 bases and J lost 5; bases outside the gene matches: 7. The germline gives CDR1 LNHDA, CDR2 SQIVND (reference sequence). The CDR3 nucleotides read TGTGCCAGTAGTATCGGGACTAGGTCTCTAGATACGCAGTATTTT. This translates into CASSIGTRSLDTQYF.

The chain has TRBV2 and TRBJ2-3, with TRBD2 identical over 8 bases. The germline gives CDR1 SNHLY, CDR2 FYNNEI. The V gene end was trimmed by 6 bases and the J gene end by 6 bases; junction bases not matched to a gene: 8. The CDR3 spans 14 residues. The CDR3 protein is CASSRGLGADTQYF. CDR3 nucleotide sequence: TGTGCCAGCAGCCGGGGACTAGGAGCGGATACGCAGTATTTT.

V and J are TRBV9 and TRBJ2-2; 15 bases are a match to TRBD2. Looked up from germline, CDR1 is SGDLS and CDR2 is YYNGEE. V lost 3 bases and J lost 1; bases outside the gene matches: 13. The CDR3 spans 21 residues. For the CDR3, the DNA is TGTGCCAGCAGCGCCCGGACTAGCGGGGGGGCCTATCTAAAGAACACCGGGGAGCTGTTTTTT. It specifies CASSARTSGGAYLKNTGELFF.

The chain links TRBV20-1 to TRBJ1-5; 8 bases are shared with TRBD1. The CDR3 has 11 amino acids. The junction had 3 bases not matched to a gene; V was cut back by 7 bases and J by 7 bases. Looked up from germline, CDR1 is DFQATT and CDR2 is SNEGSKA (reference sequence). The CDR3 reads CSVGQGQPQHF. In DNA, the CDR3 is TGCAGTGTTGGACAGGGACAGCCCCAGCATTTT.

This clone occurred a few times. The CDR3 DNA reads TGTGCCAGCAGCCAAGCCGGACTAGCGACAGATACGCAGTATTTT. This sequence encodes CASSQAGLATDTQYF. The V gene is TRBV3-1 (or the pseudogene TRBV3-2), the J gene TRBJ2-3; TRBD2 aligns across 9 bases. The ends lost 1 base at V and 3 bases at J; junction bases unmatched: 2. The CDR3 length is 15 residues. Germline loops: CDR1 LGHDT, CDR2 YNNKEL (reference sequence).

The chain links TRBV6-5 to TRBJ1-1, with D unresolved. Trimming pared 6 bases from V and 4 bases from J, leaving 9 bases between. The CDR3 totals 12 residues. Germline CDR1 MNHEY, CDR2 SVGAGI. Here the CDR3 DNA reads TGTGCCAGCAGCCCGCCGGGCACTGAAGCTTTCTTT. Encoded protein: CASSPPGTEAFF.

The chain couples TRBV18 to TRBJ1-1; D ambiguous. Trimming took 6 bases from V and 1 from J, leaving 9 bases between them. Germline V CDR1 and CDR2: KGHSH, LQKENI. The CDR3 length is 13 residues. CDR3 DNA sequence: TGTGCCAGCTCCTCCCAGAAGAACACTGAAGCTTTCTTT. This translates into CASSSQKNTEAFF.

The V call is TRBV6-5, the J call TRBJ2-2, with 9 positions matching TRBD1. The junction had 3 bases not matched to a gene; V was cut back by 2 bases and J by 2 bases. The CDR3 is 16 amino acids. Germline-derived CDR1 and CDR2 are MNHEY and SVGAGI. CDR3 nucleotides: TGTGCCAGCAGTTACCGGGACAGGGTTAACACCGGGGAGCTGTTTTTT. Amino acid sequence: CASSYRDRVNTGELFF.

The V gene is TRBV12-5, the J gene TRBJ2-1, with 8 bases aligning to TRBD2. This CDR3 has 15 residues. Germline V gene data show CDR1 as LGHNT and CDR2 as FRNRAP. Germline trimming cut 5 bases from V and 3 bases from J; bases unmatched to any gene: 6. The CDR3 sequence: CASGRGLVGYNEQFF. DNA of the CDR3: TGTGCTAGTGGTAGGGGACTAGTTGGCTACAATGAGCAGTTCTTC.

The genes are TRBV4-1 and TRBJ1-2; 7 bases align to TRBD1. The length of the CDR3 is 13 residues. Germline assignment: CDR1 MGHRA and CDR2 YSYEKL. Trimming removed 0 bases from V and 8 bases from J; junction bases left unmatched: 3. CDR3 in DNA: TGCGCCAGCAGCCAAGAAGACAGGGCAGGCTACACCTTC. Translating it yields CASSQEDRAGYTF.

The chain combines TRBV5-4 with TRBJ1-2, with TRBD1 matching over 8 bases. Germline V lookup: CDR1 SGHNT, CDR2 YYREEE (reference sequence). The CDR3 loop spans 15 amino acids. With V trimmed by 4 bases and J by 1 base, 6 bases remained unmatched. In nucleotides, the CDR3 is TGTGCCAGCAGCCTGACAGGGGCGGGTAACTATGGCTACACCTTC. Amino acids: CASSLTGAGNYGYTF.

The rearrangement joins TRBV21-1 to TRBJ2-6; the D call in the table, TRBD1, was not verified against the DNA. TRBV21-1 is a listed pseudogene. The length of the CDR3 is 13 residues. The CDR3 DNA follows: TGTGCCAGCAGCAAGACAAGGGCCAACGTCCTGACTTTC. Residues: CASSKTRANVLTF.

The CDR3 bases are TGTGCCAGCAGCTTAGTCGGACAGGGAGTCAATGAGCAGTTCTTC. Its translation: CASSLVGQGVNEQFF. The chain couples TRBV11-3 to TRBJ2-1; the match to TRBD1 covers 8 bases. The CDR3 has 15 amino acids. V lost 1 base and J lost 6; bases outside the gene matches: 5. Germline lookup yields CDR1 SGHNT and CDR2 YENEEA.

V and J are TRBV2 and TRBJ1-5, with TRBD1 matching over 10 bases. From germline, CDR1 is SNHLY and CDR2 FYNNEI. This CDR3 contains 16 residues. V shed 4 bases and J 1 base; nucleotides not matched to a gene: 4. The CDR3 loop is CASSGQGAVSNQPQHF. The CDR3 DNA follows: TGTGCCAGCAGTGGACAGGGGGCGGTAAGCAATCAGCCCCAGCATTTT.

V is TRBV5-1 and J is TRBJ1-4, with 7 nucleotides matching TRBD1. The germline CDR1 and CDR2 sequences are SGHRS and YFSETQ. The ends lost 0 bases at V and 8 bases at J; junction bases unmatched: 13. The CDR3 spans 17 residues. CDR3 in DNA: TGCGCCAGCAGCTTGGGGAACACAGGGGTCGTTGGAGAAAAACTGTTTTTT. It specifies CASSLGNTGVVGEKLFF.

The rearrangement uses TRBV7-9 and TRBJ2-7; 11 bases map to TRBD1. The CDR3 spans 17 residues. The V segment lost 0 bases and the J segment 4 bases; nucleotides outside the gene matches: 8. The V gene's germline CDR1 is SEHNR and CDR2 FQNEAQ (reference sequence). CDR3 sequence: CASSLAEGTGGLYEQYF. Written as DNA, the CDR3 is TGTGCCAGCAGCTTAGCGGAGGGGACAGGGGGATTATACGAGCAGTACTTC.

This sequence joins TRBV10-3 and TRBJ1-3; tentative D call: TRBD1 (5 bases). The CDR3 contains 15 residues. CDR1 ENHRY and CDR2 SYGVKD come from the germline V gene. The V end was cut by 2 bases, the J end by 0 bases, with 8 bases between. The CDR3 DNA reads TGTGCCATCAGTGAGCGGGGGAGCTCTGGAAACACCATATATTTT. Residues: CAISERGSSGNTIYF.

V gene TRBV2 combines with J gene TRBJ2-1; tentatively, D is TRBD2 (7 bases). Per germline, CDR1 SNHLY and CDR2 FYNNEI. Between the trimmed V and J ends, which lost 9 bases and 10 bases, there was a span of 22 bases. The CDR3 runs to 14 residues. This chain's CDR3 is CASGGSGGGAEQFF. The DNA for the CDR3 is TGTGCCAGTGGGGGTAGCGGTGGGGGGGCGGAGCAGTTCTTC. The full variable domain, in which reference TRBV2 and TRBJ2-1 provide the parts outside the CDR3, is EPEVTQTPSHQVTQMGQEVILRCVPISNHLYFYWYRQILGQKVEFLVSFYNNEISEKSEIFDDQFSVERPDGSNFTLKIRSTKLEDSAMYFCASGGSGGGAEQFFGPGTRLTVL.